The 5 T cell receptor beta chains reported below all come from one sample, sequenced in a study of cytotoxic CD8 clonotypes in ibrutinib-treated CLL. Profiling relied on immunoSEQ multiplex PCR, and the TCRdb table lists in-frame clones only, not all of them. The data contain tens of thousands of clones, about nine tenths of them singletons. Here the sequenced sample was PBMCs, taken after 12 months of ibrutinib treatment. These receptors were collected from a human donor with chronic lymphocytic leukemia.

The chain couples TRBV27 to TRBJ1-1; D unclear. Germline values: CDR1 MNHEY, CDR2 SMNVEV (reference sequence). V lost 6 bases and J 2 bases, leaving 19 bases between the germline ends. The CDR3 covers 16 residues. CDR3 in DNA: TGTGCCAGCAGCCCCTTGGTCCTAGGGTCTAACACTGAAGCTTTCTTT. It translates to CASSPLVLGSNTEAFF.

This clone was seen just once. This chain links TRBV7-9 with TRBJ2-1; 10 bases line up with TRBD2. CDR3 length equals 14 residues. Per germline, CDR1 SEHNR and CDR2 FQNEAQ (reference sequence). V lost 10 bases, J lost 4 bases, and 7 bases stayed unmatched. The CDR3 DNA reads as TGTGCCACCCGAGGACTAGCGGTATACAATGAGCAGTTCTTC. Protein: CATRGLAVYNEQFF.

CDR3: CASRRPGGLAGGRSYNEQFF. CDR3 DNA: TGCGCCAGCAGGCGCCCGGGGGGACTAGCGGGAGGGAGGTCCTACAATGAGCAGTTCTTC. V usage is TRBV5-1 and J usage is TRBJ2-1; TRBD2 matches 16 bases. This CDR3 has 20 amino acids. The trim removed 5 bases at V and 1 base at J, leaving 12 bases unmatched. Germline CDR1 SGHRS, CDR2 YFSETQ.

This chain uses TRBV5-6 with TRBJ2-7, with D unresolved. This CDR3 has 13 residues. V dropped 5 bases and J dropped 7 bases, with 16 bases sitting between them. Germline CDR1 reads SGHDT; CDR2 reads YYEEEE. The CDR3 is CASSFQTLGEQYF. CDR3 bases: TGTGCCAGCAGTTTCCAGACTTTGGGGGAGCAGTACTTC.

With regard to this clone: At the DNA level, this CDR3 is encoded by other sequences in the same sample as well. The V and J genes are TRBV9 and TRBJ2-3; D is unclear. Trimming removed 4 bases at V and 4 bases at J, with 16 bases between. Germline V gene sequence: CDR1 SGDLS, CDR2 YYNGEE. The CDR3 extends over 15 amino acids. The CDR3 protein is CASSSRASPPDTQYF. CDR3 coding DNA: TGTGCCAGCAGCTCCCGGGCCAGCCCCCCAGATACGCAGTATTTT.